This is a list of T cell receptor beta chains from one sample in a study of blood T cell repertoires in COVID-19. Using immunoSEQ multiplex PCR, the repertoire was profiled, and TCRdb retains in-frame clones only, with some absent. Of roughly 500,000 clones listed, 70% to 90% are singletons. The specimen was peripheral blood. The source of these receptors is a human donor in a cohort sampled during active COVID-19. Both conserved end residues are trimmed from each CDR3. Rows may omit the clone size; those that give it use once, few, many or a size class.

J gene	clone size	V gene	CDR3 protein
TRBJ1-2	.	TRBV4-3	ASSQERDRVYT
TRBJ2-5	.	TRBV29-1	SVAGSFQETQY
TRBJ1-1	.	TRBV6-2/TRBV6-3	ASSYRQGDTEAF
TRBJ1-2	.	TRBV19	ASSIDRQANYGYT
TRBJ2-7	.	TRBV28	ASTELPPGGLDEQY
TRBJ1-1	.	TRBV9	ASSPITGAEAF
TRBJ2-7	.	TRBV4-2	ASSRYLRGLAGGNYEQY
TRBJ1-4	.	TRBV5-4	ASGPRGTGAWSNEKLF
TRBJ2-1	once	TRBV3-1/TRBV3-2	ASSQGSYNEQF
TRBJ2-2	.	TRBV7-2	ASSPDSGAAGELF
TRBJ1-5	.	TRBV6-5	ASGQFGNQPQH
TRBJ2-7	.	TRBV27	ASSYRDRGGEQY
TRBJ2-3	.	TRBV19	ASSQLAAGDTQY
TRBJ1-4	once	TRBV29-1	SVGGGREKLF
TRBJ2-7	.	TRBV5-8	ASSLRRAYEQY
TRBJ1-2	.	TRBV30	ASSTGIVAGYT
TRBJ2-2	.	TRBV6-5	ASSPGLAGTGELF
TRBJ1-1	.	TRBV3-1/TRBV3-2	ASSQVPGLTEAF
TRBJ1-2	.	TRBV19	ASSRGSTGDLGGYT
TRBJ2-5	.	TRBV5-1	ASSFGSPGETQY
TRBJ2-4	once	TRBV2	ASSLDWTKRY
TRBJ2-7	.	TRBV6-5	ASRSSLASSYEQY
TRBJ2-3	.	TRBV7-7	ASSLALTGSDTQY
TRBJ2-1	.	TRBV4-1	ASSQDGSGVYNEQF
TRBJ2-6	.	TRBV5-6	ASSPPSGDPSSGANVLT
TRBJ2-7	.	TRBV19	ASSITERKPLTTHEQY
TRBJ2-3	.	TRBV6-2/TRBV6-3	ASSYSLDTQY
TRBJ1-2	once	TRBV28	ASSTDSPPNYGYT
TRBJ1-5	once	TRBV28	ASSLGQANNQPQH
TRBJ1-1	few	TRBV2	ASSDGGNTEAF
TRBJ2-1	once	TRBV6-2/TRBV6-3	ASSFDYGQF
TRBJ2-7	.	TRBV6-5	ASSYSRGSYEQY
TRBJ1-2	.	TRBV7-2	ASRTSTEANYGYT
TRBJ1-1	.	TRBV7-9	ASSFRVSESTEAF
TRBJ2-5	.	TRBV27	ASSFSPGGRRETQY
TRBJ1-4	.	TRBV27	ASSRQGINEKLF
TRBJ2-5	.	TRBV7-3	ASSLGGLAGATGETQY
TRBJ2-1	.	TRBV5-1	ASTVFSGNNEQF
TRBJ2-3	.	TRBV24-1	ATRDTGTDTQY
TRBJ1-2	.	TRBV7-9	ASSLEVTAIYGYT
TRBJ1-1	once	TRBV7-9	ASSFTGDTEAF
TRBJ2-7	.	TRBV19	ASTPGGLATGEQY
TRBJ1-2	.	TRBV6-6	ASSLGRGRSGYT
TRBJ2-7	.	TRBV28	ASSLMFSGQGARQY
TRBJ1-5	.	TRBV6-2/TRBV6-3	ASSPRGPGQPQH
TRBJ2-1	.	TRBV6-6	ALRVSLARDEQF
TRBJ2-4	.	TRBV5-4	ASSSLRDSNWY
TRBJ1-5	.	TRBV2	ASSPSNRGSYQPQH
TRBJ2-7	.	TRBV3-1/TRBV3-2	ASSQDFSGAHEQY